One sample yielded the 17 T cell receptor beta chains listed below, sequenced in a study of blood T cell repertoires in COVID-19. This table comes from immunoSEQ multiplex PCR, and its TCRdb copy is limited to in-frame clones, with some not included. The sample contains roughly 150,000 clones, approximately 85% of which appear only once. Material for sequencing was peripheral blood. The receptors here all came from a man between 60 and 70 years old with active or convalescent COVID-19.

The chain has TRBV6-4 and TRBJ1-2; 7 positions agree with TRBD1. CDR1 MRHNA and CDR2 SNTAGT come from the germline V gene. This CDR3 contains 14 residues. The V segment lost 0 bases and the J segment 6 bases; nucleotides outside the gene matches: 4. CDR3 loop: CASSDSNRGDGYTF. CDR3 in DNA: TGTGCCAGCAGTGACTCGAACAGGGGAGATGGCTACACCTTC.

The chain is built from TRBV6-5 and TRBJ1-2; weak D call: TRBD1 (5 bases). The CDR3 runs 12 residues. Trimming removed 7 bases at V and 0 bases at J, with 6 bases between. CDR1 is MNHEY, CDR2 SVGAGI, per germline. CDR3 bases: TGTGCCAGCAAAGGGGCTAACTATGGCTACACCTTC. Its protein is CASKGANYGYTF.

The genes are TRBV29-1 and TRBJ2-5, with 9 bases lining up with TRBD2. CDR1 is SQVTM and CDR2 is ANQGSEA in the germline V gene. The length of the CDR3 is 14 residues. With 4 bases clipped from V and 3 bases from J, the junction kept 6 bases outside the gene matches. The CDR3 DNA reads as TGCAGCGTTGTACCGGGACTAGCAAAAGAGACCCAGTACTTC. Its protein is CSVVPGLAKETQYF.

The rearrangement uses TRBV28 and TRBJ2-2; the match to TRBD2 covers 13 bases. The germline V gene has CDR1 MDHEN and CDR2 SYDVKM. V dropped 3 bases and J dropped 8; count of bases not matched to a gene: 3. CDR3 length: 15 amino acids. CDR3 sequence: CASSFGLAGAGELFF. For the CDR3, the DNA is TGTGCCAGCAGTTTCGGACTAGCGGGAGCGGGGGAGCTGTTTTTT.

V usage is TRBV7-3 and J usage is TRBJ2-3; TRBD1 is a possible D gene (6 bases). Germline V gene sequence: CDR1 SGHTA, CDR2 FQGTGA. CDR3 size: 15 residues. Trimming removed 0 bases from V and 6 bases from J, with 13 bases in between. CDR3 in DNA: TGTGCCAGCAGCTTAACCGGGACAAAGGTGGATACGCAGTATTTT. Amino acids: CASSLTGTKVDTQYF.

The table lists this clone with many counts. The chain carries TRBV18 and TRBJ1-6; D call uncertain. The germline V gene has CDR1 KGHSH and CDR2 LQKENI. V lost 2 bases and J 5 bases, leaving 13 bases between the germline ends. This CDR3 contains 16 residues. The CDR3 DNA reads TGTGCCAGCTCACCATTTGAGGTAGTGGATAATTCACCCCTCCACTTT. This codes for CASSPFEVVDNSPLHF. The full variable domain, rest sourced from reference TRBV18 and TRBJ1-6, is NAGVMQNPRHLVRRRGQEARLRCSPMKGHSHVYWYRQLPEEGLKFMVYLQKENIIDESGMPKERFSAEFPKEGPSILRIQQVVRGDSAAYFCASSPFEVVDNSPLHFGNGTRLTVT.

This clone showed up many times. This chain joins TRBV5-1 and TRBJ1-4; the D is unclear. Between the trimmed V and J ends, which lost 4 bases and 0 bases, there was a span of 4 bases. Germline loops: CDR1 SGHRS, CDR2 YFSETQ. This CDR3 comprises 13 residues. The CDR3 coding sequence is TGCGCCAGCAGCCCTGCAACTAATGAAAAACTGTTTTTT. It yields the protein CASSPATNEKLFF.

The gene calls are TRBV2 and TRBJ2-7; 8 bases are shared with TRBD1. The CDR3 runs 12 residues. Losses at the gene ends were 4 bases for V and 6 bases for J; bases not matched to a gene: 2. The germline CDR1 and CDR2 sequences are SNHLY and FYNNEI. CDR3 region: CASSGTGLEQYF. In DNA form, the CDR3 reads TGTGCCAGCAGTGGGACAGGGCTCGAGCAGTACTTC.

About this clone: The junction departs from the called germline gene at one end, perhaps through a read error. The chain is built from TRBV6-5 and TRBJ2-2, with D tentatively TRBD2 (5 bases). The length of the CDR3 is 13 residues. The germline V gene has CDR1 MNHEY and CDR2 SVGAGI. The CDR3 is CAGRREGTGELFF. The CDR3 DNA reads TGTGCCGGCAGACGCGAGGGCACCGGGGAGCTGTTTTTT.

CDR3 loop: CASSLPGGYEQYF. The CDR3 DNA sequence: TGCGCCAGCAGCTTGCCAGGGGGGTACGAGCAGTACTTC. This sequence joins TRBV5-1 and TRBJ2-7, with a possible D match to TRBD1 (7 bases). The germline CDR1 and CDR2 sequences are SGHRS and YFSETQ. V lost 1 base and J 4 bases, leaving 9 bases between the germline ends. CDR3 length: 13 amino acids. Drawing the rest from reference TRBV5-1 and TRBJ2-7, the complete variable domain is KAGVTQTPRYLIKTRGQQVTLSCSPISGHRSVSWYQQTPGQGLQFLFEYFSETQRNKGNFPGRFSGRQFSNSRSEMNVSTLELGDSALYLCASSLPGGYEQYFGPGTRLTVT.

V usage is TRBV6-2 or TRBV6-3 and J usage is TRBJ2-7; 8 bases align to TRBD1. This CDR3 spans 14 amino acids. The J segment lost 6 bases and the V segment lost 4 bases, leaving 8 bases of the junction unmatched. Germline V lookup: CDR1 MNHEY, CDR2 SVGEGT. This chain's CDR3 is CASSSASQGGEQYF. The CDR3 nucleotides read TGTGCCAGCAGTTCCGCCTCACAGGGGGGCGAGCAGTACTTC.

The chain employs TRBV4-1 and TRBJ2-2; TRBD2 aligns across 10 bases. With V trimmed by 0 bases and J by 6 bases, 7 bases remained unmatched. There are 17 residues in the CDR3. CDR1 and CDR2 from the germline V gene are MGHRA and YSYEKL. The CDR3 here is CASSQDSTAGGPGELFF. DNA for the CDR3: TGCGCCAGCAGCCAAGATTCTACAGCGGGGGGGCCCGGGGAGCTGTTTTTT.

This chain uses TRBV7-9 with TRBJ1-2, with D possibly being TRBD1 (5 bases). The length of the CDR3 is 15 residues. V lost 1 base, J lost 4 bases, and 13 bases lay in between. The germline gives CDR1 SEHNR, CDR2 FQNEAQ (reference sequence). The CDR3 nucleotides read TGTGCCAGCAGCTTAGATGTGGACATGGGCTATGGCTACACCTTC. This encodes CASSLDVDMGYGYTF.

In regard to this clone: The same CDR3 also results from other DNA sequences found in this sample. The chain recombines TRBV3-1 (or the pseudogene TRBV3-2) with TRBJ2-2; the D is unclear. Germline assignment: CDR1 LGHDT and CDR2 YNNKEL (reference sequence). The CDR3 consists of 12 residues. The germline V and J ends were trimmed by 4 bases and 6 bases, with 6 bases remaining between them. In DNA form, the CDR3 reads TGTGCCAGCAGCCTGAGTCCCGGGGAGCTGTTTTTT. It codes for CASSLSPGELFF.

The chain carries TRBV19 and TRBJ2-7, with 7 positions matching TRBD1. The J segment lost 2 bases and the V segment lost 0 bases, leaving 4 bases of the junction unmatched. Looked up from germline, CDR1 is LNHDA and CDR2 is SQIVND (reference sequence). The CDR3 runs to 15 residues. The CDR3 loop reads CASSIDSGGTYEQYF. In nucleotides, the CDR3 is TGTGCCAGTAGTATAGACTCAGGGGGTACCTACGAGCAGTACTTC.

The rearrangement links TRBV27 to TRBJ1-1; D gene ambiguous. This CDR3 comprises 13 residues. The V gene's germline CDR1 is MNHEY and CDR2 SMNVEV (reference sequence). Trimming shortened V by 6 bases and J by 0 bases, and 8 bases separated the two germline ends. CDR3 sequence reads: CASSLYMNTEAFF. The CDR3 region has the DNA TGTGCCAGCAGCTTGTACATGAACACTGAAGCTTTCTTT.

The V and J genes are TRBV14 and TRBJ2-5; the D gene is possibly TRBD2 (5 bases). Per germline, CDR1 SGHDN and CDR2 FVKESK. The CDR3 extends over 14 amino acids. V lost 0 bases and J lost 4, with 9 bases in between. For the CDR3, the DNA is TGTGCCAGCAGCCAAGAGTACGGAGGAGAGACCCAGTACTTC. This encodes CASSQEYGGETQYF.